The clone carrying this T cell receptor (beta chain) was counted many times. No antigen is known for it. This sample is drawn from a study of T cells in Graves' hyperthyroidism and ophthalmopathy. The study, taken as a whole, reports: Blood also held most thyroid clonotypes expanded beyond 0.001.

RNA transcripts served as the template for amplifying TCR beta CDR3 regions. In the first-round RT-PCR of the TCR CDR3, the HTBI primer set was used. TCRdb reprocessed the multiplex PCR reads with MiXCR, giving one entry per CDR3 protein. The table lists fewer than 350,000 distinct CDR3 sequences, over 15% of them singletons. Looked up from germline, CDR1 is MNHEY and CDR2 is SVGEGT. This CDR3 contains 20 residues. J was trimmed by 1 base and V by 0 bases; bases with no gene match: 12. The genes are TRBV6-2 or TRBV6-3 and TRBJ2-6; TRBD1 matches 7 bases. Sequenced input: blood. This TCR was sampled from a woman in her forties with Graves' ophthalmopathy. Written as DNA, the CDR3 is TGTGCCAGCAGTTACTCGAGGTTCCAGGGGGTAAGATCTGGGGCCAACGTCCTGACTTTC. Its translation: CASSYSRFQGVRSGANVLTF.